These 25 T cell receptor beta chains were all obtained from the same sample, sequenced in a study of cytomegalovirus exposure and HLA in healthy donors. 60 Vbeta and 13 Jbeta primers were used in PCR. Using immunoSEQ multiplex PCR, the repertoire was profiled, and TCRdb retains in-frame clones only, with some absent. The sample totals around 84,000 clones. The specimen sequenced was PBMCs. The receptors shown here come from a man under 40 in good health and CMV-seronegative.

This sequence joins TRBV7-9 and TRBJ2-7; D is perhaps TRBD2 (6 bases). V lost 5 bases to trimming and J lost 3 bases, with 14 bases between them. This CDR3 spans 14 amino acids. The V gene's germline CDR1 is SEHNR and CDR2 FQNEAQ (reference sequence). CDR3 amino acids: CASSAMRGIYEQYF. In nucleotides, the CDR3 is TGTGCCAGCAGCGCTATGCGGGGTATCTACGAGCAGTACTTC.

The J gene is TRBJ1-1, the V gene TRBV5-4; D might be TRBD1 (5 bases). Germline V CDR1 and CDR2: SGHNT, YYREEE (reference sequence). There are 13 residues in the CDR3. Trimming removed 2 bases at V and 5 bases at J, with 10 bases between. This CDR3 is CASSFAGRTEAFF. For the CDR3, the DNA is TGTGCCAGCAGCTTCGCAGGGAGGACTGAAGCTTTCTTT.

The chain carries TRBV28 and TRBJ2-7; 13 bases map to TRBD2. The CDR3 is 14 amino acids. After removal of 7 bases from V and 4 bases from J, the junction contained 4 bases not matched to a gene. Germline V gene sequence: CDR1 MDHEN, CDR2 SYDVKM. CDR3 protein: CASTGLAGDYEQYF. CDR3 nucleotides: TGTGCCAGCACCGGACTAGCGGGAGATTACGAGCAGTACTTC.

The chain employs TRBV5-4 and TRBJ2-5; TRBD2 matches at 13 bases. The germline V gene has CDR1 SGHNT and CDR2 YYREEE (reference sequence). This CDR3 is built from 17 residues. The trim removed 4 bases at V and 0 bases at J, leaving 6 bases unmatched. CDR3 residues: CASSTGLAGKYQETQYF. For the CDR3, the DNA is TGTGCCAGCAGCACGGGACTAGCGGGAAAGTACCAAGAGACCCAGTACTTC.

The chain uses TRBV4-2 and TRBJ1-1; no clear D gene. Deletions cut 3 bases from V and 1 base from J, with 9 bases between. The CDR3 extends over 14 amino acids. Per the germline V gene, CDR1 is LGHNA and CDR2 is YNFKEQ. The CDR3 loop is CASSHRTRNTEAFF. The CDR3 DNA sequence: TGTGCCAGCAGCCACCGTACAAGGAACACTGAAGCTTTCTTT.

The rearrangement uses TRBV25-1 and TRBJ2-2, with D maybe TRBD2 (6 bases). The V gene lost 1 base and the J gene lost 3 bases, with 12 bases spanning the gap. Germline lookup yields CDR1 MGHDK and CDR2 SYGVNS. CDR3 length: 16 amino acids. As DNA, the CDR3 is TGTGCCAGCAGTGAATTCTGGGGGGTCGACACCGGGGAGCTGTTTTTT. Translated: CASSEFWGVDTGELFF. Combining the CDR3 with reference TRBV25-1 and TRBJ2-2 gives the whole variable domain EADIYQTPRYLVIGTGKKITLECSQTMGHDKMYWYQQDPGMELHLIHYSYGVNSTEKGDLSSESTVSRIRTEHFPLTLESARPSHTSQYLCASSEFWGVDTGELFFGEGSRLTVL.

The chain couples TRBV29-1 to TRBJ2-2, with D perhaps matching TRBD1 (6 bases). CDR3 length: 13 amino acids. Trimming took 3 bases from V and 4 from J, leaving 9 bases between them. The V gene's germline CDR1 is SQVTM and CDR2 ANQGSEA. The CDR3 coding sequence is TGCAGCGTTGACAGGGGACGCACCGGGGAGCTGTTTTTT. It is translated as CSVDRGRTGELFF.

This sequence joins TRBV9 and TRBJ2-7, with D maybe TRBD2 (6 bases). Per the germline V gene, CDR1 is SGDLS and CDR2 is YYNGEE. CDR3 length: 15 residues. The V end was cut by 0 bases, the J end by 2 bases, with 12 bases between. In DNA, the CDR3 is TGTGCCAGCAGCGTAGGCCCCGGGACTCCCTACGAGCAGTACTTC. It is translated as CASSVGPGTPYEQYF.

The chain joins TRBV7-3 to TRBJ2-1, with 11 bases matching TRBD2. The CDR3 runs 18 residues. With 1 base clipped from V and 7 bases from J, the junction kept 12 bases outside the gene matches. Germline CDR1 reads SGHTA; CDR2 reads FQGTGA. The CDR3 DNA sequence: TGTGCCAGCAGCTTAAACCCGGGACTAGCGGTAGACGGGAATGAGCAGTTCTTC. Amino acid sequence: CASSLNPGLAVDGNEQFF.

The CDR3 here is CASSLPEGPRRGAFF. The CDR3 DNA reads TGTGCCAGCAGCTTACCGGAGGGGCCCCGACGAGGGGCTTTCTTT. This chain uses TRBV11-3 with TRBJ1-1; D is perhaps TRBD1 (5 bases). The CDR3 has 15 residues. Germline assignment: CDR1 SGHNT and CDR2 YENEEA. Trimming pared 2 bases from V and 11 bases from J, leaving 21 bases between.

The CDR3 here is CASSFTGGQIGDTQYF. The CDR3 DNA reads TGCGCCAGCAGCTTTACAGGGGGCCAAATAGGTGATACGCAGTATTTT. V usage is TRBV5-1 and J usage is TRBJ2-3; 9 nucleotides agree with TRBD1. Trimming took 2 bases from V and 6 from J; bases not matched to a gene: 10. CDR1 and CDR2 from the germline V gene are SGHRS and YFSETQ. The CDR3 consists of 16 residues.

The chain is built from TRBV10-3 and TRBJ2-1; 8 bases map to TRBD2. The germline V gene has CDR1 ENHRY and CDR2 SYGVKD. The CDR3 runs to 16 residues. V lost 4 bases, J lost 2 bases, and 7 bases stayed unmatched. CDR3 DNA: TGTGCCATCAGTGTGACGGAGCGGGAGCCCTACAATGAGCAGTTCTTC. Amino acid sequence: CAISVTEREPYNEQFF.

The chain recombines TRBV10-1 with TRBJ1-1; 7 bases align to TRBD1. The CDR3 extends over 15 amino acids. The ends lost 2 bases at V and 4 bases at J; junction bases unmatched: 7. The germline CDR1 and CDR2 sequences are WNHNN and SYGVQD (reference sequence). The CDR3 here is CASSEHRGAITEAFF. DNA of the CDR3: TGCGCCAGCAGTGAGCACAGGGGAGCAATCACTGAAGCTTTCTTT.

This chain joins TRBV9 and TRBJ2-2; TRBD2 matches at 14 bases. The V gene end was trimmed by 3 bases and the J gene end by 6 bases; junction bases not matched to a gene: 4. Germline V CDR1 and CDR2: SGDLS, YYNGEE. This CDR3 is 16 amino acids long. The chain's CDR3 is CASSAGLAGVAGELFF. In nucleotides, the CDR3 is TGTGCCAGCAGCGCGGGACTAGCGGGAGTTGCCGGGGAGCTGTTTTTT.

The chain carries TRBV7-2 and TRBJ1-5; TRBD1 aligns across 9 bases. Germline V gene data show CDR1 as SGHTA and CDR2 as FQGNSA. The J segment lost 2 bases and the V segment lost 2 bases, leaving 1 base of the junction unmatched. The CDR3 covers 15 residues. In DNA form, the CDR3 reads TGTGCCAGCAGCTTAAGGACAGGGGGCAATCAGCCCCAGCATTTT. It is translated as CASSLRTGGNQPQHF.

The chain uses TRBV29-1 and TRBJ2-2; 8 bases fit TRBD1. The CDR3 loop spans 15 amino acids. Germline V gene data show CDR1 as SQVTM and CDR2 as ANQGSEA. After removal of 4 bases from V and 0 bases from J, the junction contained 4 bases not matched to a gene. The CDR3 sequence is CSVAGDRTNTGELFF. The CDR3 coding sequence is TGCAGCGTTGCGGGGGACAGGACGAACACCGGGGAGCTGTTTTTT.

The V call is TRBV19, the J call TRBJ2-6, with unresolved D. The CDR3 is 15 residues long. Trimming removed 5 bases at V and 0 bases at J, with 8 bases between. Germline-derived CDR1 and CDR2 are LNHDA and SQIVND (reference sequence). The CDR3 spells CASSVFNSGANVLTF. The CDR3 DNA sequence: TGTGCCAGTAGTGTTTTTAACTCTGGGGCCAACGTCCTGACTTTC.

CDR3 loop: CASSDPFRGRGKLQPQHF. The CDR3 coding sequence is TGTGCCAGTAGTGACCCATTCAGGGGCAGGGGGAAACTTCAGCCCCAGCATTTT. V and J are TRBV19 and TRBJ1-5; 7 nucleotides match TRBD1. The junction had 19 bases not matched to a gene; V was cut back by 5 bases and J by 6 bases. Germline V gene lookup returns CDR1 LNHDA and CDR2 SQIVND (reference sequence). The CDR3 contains 18 residues.

The chain combines TRBV10-3 with TRBJ2-7; TRBD1 agrees at 7 bases. Trimming cost V 6 bases and J 0 bases; bases outside gene matches: 8. Germline V gene sequence: CDR1 ENHRY, CDR2 SYGVKD. This CDR3 comprises 15 residues. The CDR3 region is CAISPPGQLSYEQYF. CDR3 coding DNA: TGTGCCATCAGCCCCCCGGGACAGCTCTCCTACGAGCAGTACTTC.

The V and J genes are TRBV6-5 and TRBJ1-2, with D maybe TRBD1 (5 bases). Looked up from germline, CDR1 is MNHEY and CDR2 is SVGAGI. The V and J ends lost 7 bases and 4 bases respectively, with 16 bases between them. The CDR3 has 14 residues. Here the CDR3 reads CASTPGEGFYGYTF. CDR3 nucleotide sequence: TGTGCCAGCACCCCCGGGGAGGGGTTCTATGGCTACACCTTC.

J is TRBJ1-1 and V is TRBV5-1; D not resolved. Germline V gene lookup returns CDR1 SGHRS and CDR2 YFSETQ. The CDR3 sequence is 15 residues long. V was trimmed by 3 bases and J by 4 bases, leaving 16 bases between them. CDR3 nucleotide sequence: TGCGCCAGCAGCTCCGGACTCGCTGTAAGCACTGAAGCTTTCTTT. Protein: CASSSGLAVSTEAFF.

The chain carries TRBV5-6 and TRBJ2-7; perhaps TRBD1 as D (6 bases). Germline loops: CDR1 SGHDT, CDR2 YYEEEE. V was cut by 4 bases and J by 3 bases, with 26 bases left in between. The CDR3 runs 18 residues. The CDR3 spells CASSGFTTTGTPYYEQYF. CDR3 DNA sequence: TGTGCCAGCAGCGGGTTCACTACCACCGGGACACCCTACTACGAGCAGTACTTC.

The chain joins TRBV6-5 to TRBJ2-7; no clear D. V was cut by 4 bases and J by 6 bases, with 13 bases left in between. This CDR3 contains 13 residues. Looked up from germline, CDR1 is MNHEY and CDR2 is SVGAGI. CDR3 coding DNA: TGTGCCAGCAGTTTACAACTCCCGGGCGAGCAGTACTTC. Its translation is CASSLQLPGEQYF.

The rearrangement joins TRBV5-1 to TRBJ2-5, with 8 bases aligning to TRBD2. V trimming: 0 bases; J trimming: 4 bases; junction bases outside the gene matches: 8. CDR1 is SGHRS, CDR2 YFSETQ, per germline. The CDR3 extends over 16 amino acids. CDR3 in amino acids: CASSLGPGGAGETQYF. The CDR3 region has the DNA TGCGCCAGCAGCTTGGGGCCGGGGGGGGCAGGAGAGACCCAGTACTTC.

The chain is built from TRBV5-4 and TRBJ2-3; TRBD2 matches at 7 bases. With 0 bases clipped from V and 2 bases from J, the junction kept 9 bases outside the gene matches. The CDR3 runs to 17 residues. Germline lookup yields CDR1 SGHNT and CDR2 YYREEE (reference sequence). CDR3 sequence reads: CASSLEVVRGDTDTQYF. CDR3 DNA sequence: TGTGCCAGCAGCTTGGAGGTTGTCCGGGGGGACACAGATACGCAGTATTTT. The whole variable domain, filled in from reference TRBV5-4 and TRBJ2-3, reads ETGVTQSPTHLIKTRGQQVTLRCSSQSGHNTVSWYQQALGQGPQFIFQYYREEENGRGNFPPRFSGLQFPNYSSELNVNALELDDSALYLCASSLEVVRGDTDTQYFGPGTRLTVL.